This T cell receptor (beta chain) was sequenced during a study of CD8+CD57+ T cells in acquired aplastic anemia (dated by TCRdb to the late 2010s). Looking at the study overall: On average, sorted CD4+ and CD8+ cells yielded around 3.5 ug of extracted DNA, with a range of roughly 0.19 to 27.4 ug.

The study deep-sequenced TCR repertoires of sorted CD4+ and CD8+ blood T cells from severe aplastic anemia patients and healthy subjects. Ficoll-Paque density gradient centrifugation was used to isolate peripheral blood mononuclear cells. Before DNA extraction, CD4+ and CD8+ T cells were sorted with FACS or magnetic beads. This clonotype showed up many times. Its recognized antigen is unknown. Per-base qualities were not stored, and no clone one base away is much larger. Overall study outcomes, separate from this receptor: Patients and healthy controls showed no significant difference in CD8+ Simpson's diversity (P=0.060). Approximately 27 CD8+ CDR3 sequences were found in both patients and controls but appeared to be highly expressed in patients and within the immunodominant clones of the patients.

The V end gives up 3 bases and the J end 4 bases, leaving 4 bases in the junction not matched to a gene. For CDR1 and CDR2, the germline V gene lists SGHVS and FQNEAQ. The CDR3 has 14 amino acids, counting the end cysteine and phenylalanine. The kept DNA is CDR3 alone, 42 bases in frame from the first base. TCR beta VDJ combination and CDR3 sequence profiling used genomic DNA as the template. An Illumina HiSeq 2000 was the platform used for TCR repertoire sequencing. The paper's data handling went like this. Repertoire assessment relied on Simpson's diversity index, CDR3 size and DJ length profiles, and TRBV/TRBJ rearrangement plots. The immunodominant clone was defined as the most abundant DNA sequence in deep sequencing data. CDR3 amino acid sequences were screened for sharing across subjects and were compared with published repertoires and the VDJdb database. The public reads were reprocessed in TCRdb via fastp at Q25 and MiXCR, keeping in-frame beta chains. Each CDR3 protein gets just one entry, which takes the most common genes and DNA from the rows behind it. These V and J calls derive from TCRdb rather than the authors' analysis. In all, the sample holds approximately 270,000 distinct CDR3 sequences, and 55% to 65% of those were seen once. The ten most abundant clones make up roughly 8% of the sample.

Recombination linked TRBV7-8 to TRBJ1-1, with 8 bases matching TRBD1. The sequenced material came from sorted CD4+, CD8+, or CD8+CD57+ T cells (not recorded which) from PBMCs. The receptor's source is a human donor with severe aplastic anemia or a healthy control (not recorded which). CDR3 reads: CASSFRTGGTEAFF. Here is the DNA: TGTGCCAGCAGCTTTCGAACAGGGGGCACTGAAGCTTTCTTT.